This entry lists 12 T cell receptor beta chains sequenced from one sample in a study of blood T cell repertoires in COVID-19. Measured with immunoSEQ multiplex PCR; TCRdb has only the in-frame clones, and not every one. This sample has about 22,000 clones, with around 83% found just once. The sample was peripheral blood. These receptor sequences come from a man between 65 and 80 years old with acute or convalescent COVID-19.

This rearrangement joins TRBV7-2 to TRBJ1-5; the D gene is possibly TRBD1 (5 bases). The CDR3 extends over 16 amino acids. Germline V gene lookup returns CDR1 SGHTA and CDR2 FQGNSA. V was pared by 5 bases and J by 2 bases, with 16 bases between. CDR3 sequence reads: CASSQVGGSGNQPQHF. CDR3 in DNA: TGTGCCAGCAGCCAAGTGGGGGGTAGTGGCAATCAGCCCCAGCATTTT.

The chain joins TRBV5-1 to TRBJ1-1; 7 bases align to TRBD1. Germline V lookup: CDR1 SGHRS, CDR2 YFSETQ. The ends lost 0 bases at V and 3 bases at J; junction bases unmatched: 5. The CDR3 is 15 residues long. CDR3 protein: CASSLGTRGDTEAFF. The CDR3 coding sequence is TGCGCCAGCAGCTTGGGTACCAGGGGGGACACTGAAGCTTTCTTT.

The rearrangement links TRBV3-1 (or the pseudogene TRBV3-2) to TRBJ2-7; 7 bases match TRBD2. Trimming cost V 0 bases and J 5 bases; bases outside gene matches: 1. Germline CDR1 reads LGHDT; CDR2 reads YNNKEL (reference sequence). There are 13 residues in the CDR3. CDR3 DNA: TGTGCCAGCAGCCAAGATACTAGCGACGAGCAGTACTTC. This codes for CASSQDTSDEQYF.

The chain links TRBV9 to TRBJ2-1, with no clear D. Germline V gives CDR1 SGDLS, CDR2 YYNGEE. The CDR3 loop spans 12 amino acids. Trimming took off 2 bases at V and 8 bases at J, with 8 bases between the two ends. This CDR3 is CASSVYTDEQFF. The CDR3, as DNA: TGTGCCAGCAGCGTTTACACCGATGAGCAGTTCTTC.

This rearrangement joins TRBV7-2 to TRBJ2-4; 11 bases map to TRBD2. The CDR3 has 14 amino acids. Trimming cost V 5 bases and J 5 bases; bases outside gene matches: 2. Germline V gene sequence: CDR1 SGHTA, CDR2 FQGNSA. In nucleotides, the CDR3 is TGTGCCAGCAGCGGTAGCGGGGGGGAAAACATTCAGTACTTC. Amino acid sequence: CASSGSGGENIQYF.

This chain joins TRBV11-2 and TRBJ2-1; D might be TRBD2 (5 bases). Per the germline V gene, CDR1 is SGHAT and CDR2 is FQNNGV. V lost 7 bases, J lost 3 bases, and 13 bases lay in between. The CDR3 is 14 amino acids. The CDR3 loop reads CASKGEVNYNEQFF. The CDR3 DNA reads TGTGCCAGCAAGGGAGAAGTGAACTACAATGAGCAGTTCTTC.

The V and J genes are TRBV28 and TRBJ2-3; weak D call: TRBD1 (5 bases). CDR1 is MDHEN, CDR2 SYDVKM, per germline. Deletions cut 5 bases from V and 4 bases from J, with 13 bases between. The CDR3 runs 14 residues. Written as DNA, the CDR3 is TGTGCCAGCAGTGCCCCTCCAGGGTCAGATACGCAGTATTTT. Its translation is CASSAPPGSDTQYF. Combining the CDR3 with reference TRBV28 and TRBJ2-3 gives the whole variable domain DVKVTQSSRYLVKRTGEKVFLECVQDMDHENMFWYRQDPGLGLRLIYFSYDVKMKEKGDIPEGYSVSREKKERFSLILESASTNQTSMYLCASSAPPGSDTQYFGPGTRLTVL.

The chain recombines TRBV19 with TRBJ1-6; TRBD1 aligns across 7 bases. CDR1 and CDR2 (germline): LNHDA, SQIVND (reference sequence). CDR3 length: 16 amino acids. Trimming cost V 6 bases and J 0 bases; bases outside gene matches: 5. The CDR3 reads CASREDRSSYNSPLHF. CDR3 nucleotides: TGTGCCAGTAGAGAGGACAGGAGCTCCTATAATTCACCCCTCCACTTT.

The CDR3 nucleotides read TGTGCCAGCAGTTACGACAGGTCGGGATCACCCCTCCACTTT. It specifies CASSYDRSGSPLHF. V usage is TRBV6-5 and J usage is TRBJ1-6, with D possibly being TRBD1 (6 bases). Germline V gene lookup returns CDR1 MNHEY and CDR2 SVGAGI. Trimming took 2 bases from V and 10 from J, leaving 12 bases between them. The CDR3 is made up of 14 amino acids.

The rearrangement joins TRBV19 to TRBJ2-3; 11 nucleotides align to TRBD1. CDR1 is LNHDA and CDR2 is SQIVND in the germline V gene (reference sequence). The length of the CDR3 is 17 residues. V gave up 6 bases and J gave up 5 bases; unmatched junction bases: 13. CDR3 nucleotides: TGTGCCAGTAGCCCAGATGGGCGGACAGGGGGCGGAGATACGCAGTATTTT. Encoded protein: CASSPDGRTGGGDTQYF.

This rearrangement joins TRBV5-4 to TRBJ2-1; TRBD2 matches at 14 bases. This CDR3 spans 16 amino acids. Germline loops: CDR1 SGHNT, CDR2 YYREEE (reference sequence). The V gene end was trimmed by 4 bases and the J gene end by 12 bases; junction bases not matched to a gene: 12. The CDR3 nucleotides are TGTGCCAGCAGCGCGGGACTAGCGGGAGTAAGGGCGGGGCAGTTCTTC. Translation gives CASSAGLAGVRAGQFF.

The gene calls are TRBV5-1 and TRBJ2-7, with 7 nucleotides matching TRBD1. V was pared by 1 base and J by 6 bases, with 16 bases of the junction left unmatched. The CDR3 contains 17 residues. Germline lookup yields CDR1 SGHRS and CDR2 YFSETQ. The CDR3 DNA sequence: TGCGCCAGCAGCTTGACCTTCCGACAGGGAGTATCCGGCGAGCAGTACTTC. The encoded protein is CASSLTFRQGVSGEQYF.